These 11 T cell receptor gamma chains originate from one sample sequenced in a study of human gamma delta and Vdelta1 T cells listed by TCRdb under 2018. Library method: PCR. Data came from an Illumina MiSeq. TCRdb reprocessed the public data with the CATT caller; entries with the same nucleotide sequence were combined afterwards. For this sample the table gives 4,000 to 5,000 gamma-chain clones, of which under 35% were detected only once. The top ten clones comprise just under 3% of the sample. For these receptors, no antigen is known. The sample taken for sequencing was Vdelta1 gamma-delta T cells from blood grown in culture (DOT cells). The sample's cell subset or site label is to be understood as: Delta One T cells, in vitro expanded/differentiated Vd1+ gamma-delta T cells. Receptors were obtained from a human donor in good health.

The gene calls are TRGV8 and TRGJP2. Germline V lookup: CDR1 VENAVY, CDR2 YDSYNSRV. Trimming at V came to 2 bases and at J to 6 bases, leaving 9 bases not matched to a gene. The CDR3 is made up of 15 amino acids. CDR3 residues: CATWDILHGDWIKTF. CDR3 DNA: TGTGCCACCTGGGATATCCTCCACGGTGATTGGATCAAGACGTTT.

This clone was recorded a few times. The V and J genes are TRGV4 and TRGJ1 or TRGJ2. In germline, CDR1 is EGSTGY, CDR2 YDSYTSSV. V gave up 4 bases and J gave up 6 bases; unmatched junction bases: 9. The CDR3 spans 13 residues. This CDR3 is CATWDGRLYKKLF. CDR3 coding DNA: TGTGCCACCTGGGACGGGCGCCTTTATAAGAAACTCTTT.

V usage is TRGV4 and J usage is TRGJP2. The CDR3 runs to 16 residues. J gave up 3 bases and V 4 bases, and 11 bases lay outside the gene matches. Per germline, CDR1 EGSTGY and CDR2 YDSYTSSV. The CDR3 loop is CATWDGEGGSDWIKTF. DNA of the CDR3: TGTGCCACCTGGGACGGGGAAGGGGGTAGTGATTGGATCAAGACGTTT.

The chain joins TRGV4 to TRGJ1 or TRGJ2. There are 12 residues in the CDR3. V gave up 0 bases and J gave up 11 bases; unmatched junction bases: 7. Germline values: CDR1 EGSTGY, CDR2 YDSYTSSV. CDR3 coding DNA: TGTGCCACCTGGGATGGGCCTATGGAGAAACTCTTT. Protein sequence: CATWDGPMEKLF.

Sample share makes this clone medium-sized. The chain is built from TRGV4 and TRGJP2. Germline V gives CDR1 EGSTGY, CDR2 YDSYTSSV. After removal of 0 bases from V and 0 bases from J, the junction contained 7 bases not matched to a gene. The CDR3 covers 17 residues. Written as DNA, the CDR3 is TGTGCCACCTGGGATGGGCCAGGGAATAGTAGTGATTGGATCAAGACGTTT. Protein sequence: CATWDGPGNSSDWIKTF.

This clone has more than one count but fewer than ten. This chain connects TRGV3 to TRGJ1 or TRGJ2. This CDR3 spans 13 amino acids. From germline, CDR1 is VTNTFY and CDR2 YDVSTARD (reference sequence). The trim removed 0 bases at V and 5 bases at J, leaving 4 bases unmatched. The chain's CDR3 is CATWDRRDYKKLF. CDR3 sequence (DNA): TGTGCCACCTGGGACAGGCGGGATTATAAGAAACTCTTT.

This clone showed up just a few times. This chain connects TRGV3 to TRGJ1 or TRGJ2. CDR1 VTNTFY and CDR2 YDVSTARD come from the germline V gene (reference sequence). Trimming cost V 0 bases and J 3 bases; bases outside gene matches: 8. The CDR3 sequence is 15 residues long. The CDR3 DNA sequence: TGTGCCACCTGGGACAGGCTGTGGACTTATTATAAGAAACTCTTT. It translates to CATWDRLWTYYKKLF.

The V call is TRGV3, the J call TRGJP2. Germline V gives CDR1 VTNTFY, CDR2 YDVSTARD (reference sequence). Unmatched junction bases numbered 7, after V lost 4 bases and J lost 11 bases. The CDR3 sequence is 12 residues long. The DNA of the CDR3 is TGTGCCACCTGGGAGTTGAAATGGATCAAGACGTTT. Its protein product is CATWELKWIKTF.

The chain couples TRGV9 to TRGJ1 or TRGJ2. The trim removed 0 bases at V and 9 bases at J, leaving 5 bases unmatched. The CDR3 sequence is 12 residues long. CDR1 GITISATS and CDR2 ISYDGTV come from the germline V gene (reference sequence). The CDR3 DNA reads as TGTGCCTTGTGGGAGGTGACTCGTAAGAAACTCTTT. Translation gives CALWEVTRKKLF.

As concerns this clone: A read error may produce the germline difference seen at one junction end. The chain employs TRGV3 and TRGJ1 or TRGJ2. Germline assignment: CDR1 VTNTFY and CDR2 YDVSTARD (reference sequence). The CDR3 runs to 13 residues. The CDR3: CATWNRPNYKKLF. For the CDR3, the DNA is TGTGCCACCTGGAACAGGCCGAATTATAAGAAACTCTTT.

About this clone itself: The same CDR3 arises from other DNA sequences in this sample as well. This rearrangement joins TRGV4 to TRGJ1 or TRGJ2. The junction had 10 bases not matched to a gene; V was cut back by 4 bases and J by 4 bases. The CDR3 totals 14 residues. Germline values: CDR1 EGSTGY, CDR2 YDSYTSSV. The CDR3 spells CATWDGLSYYKKLF. The CDR3 nucleotides read TGTGCCACCTGGGACGGGCTGAGCTATTATAAGAAACTCTTT.